The source of this T cell receptor (beta chain) is a study of OX40 agonist ivuxolimab in advanced cancers. This table comes from immunoSEQ multiplex PCR, and its TCRdb copy is limited to in-frame clones, with some not included. The table shows around 50,000 clones, with roughly 84% occurring only once. The sample here was CD4+ or CD8+ T cells sorted from blood, taken in a trial of the OX40 agonist ivuxolimab. The sequence was obtained from an adult with an advanced solid tumor such as melanoma, head and neck, liver or kidney cancer.

CDR3 coding DNA: TGCAGCGTGCCTGTTGAGGGGATCGGGGCCAACGTCCTGACTTTC. Translating gives CSVPVEGIGANVLTF. V and J are TRBV29-1 and TRBJ2-6; D tentatively fits TRBD1 or TRBD2 (5 bases each). V shed 6 bases and J shed 4 bases, with 16 bases lying between them. The V gene's germline CDR1 is SQVTM and CDR2 ANQGSEA. The CDR3 loop spans 15 amino acids.